The clone carrying this TCR beta chain was seen a handful of times. Its antigen is still unknown. These data come from a study of blood T cells in healthy people across ages. Study outcomes and limitations: Roughly linear declines in TCR beta diversity per million T cells occurred with age.

Germline CDR1 and CDR2: SGHTA and FQGNSA. The ends were cut back, 1 base at V and 4 bases at J, with 25 bases in the middle. The CDR3 is made up of 19 amino acids. Together with a sample-barcoded 5' primer, a J-beta primer mix was included in a second PCR lasting roughly 6 to 12 cycles. A single record per CDR3 protein comes from TCRdb applying MiXCR to the 5' RACE reads. Of 1.8 million or so distinct CDR3 sequences in the sample, roughly 43% were seen once. The clonotype was recovered from a human donor in good health. Sequenced input: blood. The chain is built from TRBV7-2 and TRBJ2-5; weak D call: TRBD2 (5 bases). The CDR3 DNA reads as TGTGCCAGCAGCTTAGACCCCTACCGATTCGCCCGGGGAATAGAGACCCAGTACTTC. This sequence encodes CASSLDPYRFARGIETQYF.